This T cell receptor (beta chain) was obtained from a study of cytomegalovirus exposure and HLA in healthy donors (dated 2017 in TCRdb). In terms of the full investigation: According to an earlier analysis of 450 to 650 of the donors, about 179 million T cells yielded 117 million unique TCR beta sequences and about 300 Gb of sequence data. Approximately 310 gigabases of sequencing data and tens of millions of unique TCR sequences were included in an early release covering over 600 HLA-typed donors. Of the roughly 390 genotyped donors, 81% were placed in the genetic ancestry cluster associated with self-reported Caucasian donors. The aim of the study was to test whether cataloging public T cell receptors could identify signatures of past pathogen exposure. Using immunosequencing, the study profiled T cell repertoires from about 650 subjects and related those repertoires to cytomegalovirus serostatus. In addition to the first cohort of hundreds of subjects, a separate validation cohort of 130 or so different subjects was used. To predict cytomegalovirus infection status, the study combined high-throughput TCR immunosequencing, statistical association of individual TCRs with disease status, and machine learning. A later analysis re-examined previously published TCR beta repertoires from more than 550 donors and added high-resolution HLA genotyping to investigate patterns of TCR occurrence. Rather than using new phenotypic data, the later analysis identified candidate immune exposures from TCR beta sequences and from how often those sequences occurred across donors. An earlier analysis of approximately 580 of the donors used high-throughput TCR beta sequencing to judge whether each TCR beta V gene segment behaved as functional or pseudogenic. Donor age, sex, ethnicity and CMV serostatus were compiled together with the repertoire data. A later genetic analysis took genome-wide SNP genotypes for about 60% of the roughly 670 donors and used that subset as a discovery cohort. Every repertoire in the discovery cohort had been generated on one and the same sequencing platform. Class I and class II HLA loci were covered by the typing at four-digit resolution. Typing coverage differed by locus: A, B, C, DRB1 and DQB1 were typed in about 629-630 donors, DQA1 in about 510, DPA1 in 600 to 610, and DPB1 in just under 490. Several DR-DQ haplotypes were handled as single units for association and clustering, since linkage in the cohort was strong. Among approximately 370 genotyped donors of the cohort, an average of around 220,000 unique TCR beta nucleotide sequences was sequenced per donor, of which about 19% were non-productive. Summary of the overall study and its limitations: Compared with equally common non-associated chains, HLA-associated TCR beta chains in a later analysis were more clonally expanded and had lower generation probabilities. A further reported finding was that TCR beta sequences accurately predicted the HLA-A and HLA-B alleles for most subjects in the first cohort. Several of the top co-occurrence clusters appeared to be linked to parvovirus B19, influenza, CMV and Epstein-Barr virus, according to a later analysis. In an earlier analysis of under 600 of the donors, most TCR beta V segments were observed in productive rearrangements about 87% or about 30% of the time, broadly matching IMGT annotations. Across donors, most TCR sequences were observed very rarely, whereas some public TCRs were present in many individuals. In a later analysis, the rate of TCR association differed among HLA loci, with DRB1 alleles having the most associated TCRs and HLA-C alleles having the fewest. The authors suggested that the approach could potentially be generalized to other disease states and immunological phenotypes. The cohort was sequenced for TCR beta chains only, and without alpha or paired-chain data the features that could be detected were limited. A few of the identified cytomegalovirus-associated TCR beta chains were confirmed in vitro to be specific for cytomegalovirus antigens. A later analysis found that most CMV-associated TCR beta chains appeared HLA-restricted, with HLA associations seemingly driven largely by CMV exposure. The earlier analysis of approximately 590 of the donors excluded seventeen rarely observed V segments, including chromosome 9 orphons, because counts were too low. In a later genetic analysis, fewer N-insertions in productive TCRs were reported among donors in an Asian-associated ancestry cluster than the roughly 700-donor mean. In a later genetic analysis, a missense DCLRE1C variant was associated with V-gene and J-gene trimming of TCR beta chains, and the association was replicated in an independent cohort. The only immune exposure information available for the cohort was CMV serostatus. Correlated functional status among segregating V segments might be attributable to linkage disequilibrium, but an unknown experimental factor could not be ruled out. Roughly uniform sequencing depth across donors was assumed in presence/absence analyses, although this assumption may not hold. A cluster of highly shared sequence variants was judged likely to represent a technical artifact of the sequencing pipeline. Because HLA typing was unavailable for some donors at each locus, only the typed subset was used in association tests. In the study, about 150 TCR beta chains were listed as associated with cytomegalovirus. The classifier was reported to diagnose cytomegalovirus status with high specificity and sensitivity in both the original and validation cohorts. At a false discovery rate of 0.05, a later analysis linked about 16,000 TCR beta sequences to specific HLA alleles. When HLA alleles, especially DR and DQ, strongly co-occurred, attributing TCR associations to individual alleles was difficult.

On this clone: There is no known antigen for this receptor. It has no much larger one-base neighbor in the sample; base qualities were not kept.

The cohort comprised approximately 700 healthy bone marrow donors. Cohort members were all nominally healthy when sampled, although unrecorded immune exposures were likely present. The donor was CMV seronegative and belonged to the group of 350 or so seronegative cohort members. A peripheral blood sample was collected from each donor, and TCR beta sequencing was performed on peripheral blood mononuclear cells. The Qiagen DNeasy Blood Extraction Kit was used to extract genomic DNA from the blood cell samples. Library creation used the immunoSEQ multiplex PCR assay. For the multiplex PCR, a mixture combining 60 forward primers for TCR Vbeta segments and 13 reverse primers for TCR Jbeta segments was used. The CDR3 region of rearranged TCR beta genes was amplified from genomic DNA with a multiplex PCR assay. On the Illumina HiSeq System, the amplified TCR beta libraries were sequenced as 87-base-pair reads. Processing in the source paper ran as follows. In a later analysis, some 80 million unique TCR beta chains were counted across the roughly 610 repertoires, and roughly 11 million of these chains were shared by at least two donors. Raw reads were error-corrected and collapsed into unique sequences with a nearest-neighbor algorithm that merged closely related sequences to remove PCR and sequencing errors. To assign V, D and J gene segments, CDR3 sequences were aligned to IMGT reference sequences. Each retained sequence needed at least a six-nucleotide match to both a V gene segment and a J gene segment. A rearrangement was called productive if the CDR3 had no stop codons and remained in frame with V and J, and every other rearrangement was called non-productive. Following IMGT convention, CDR3 was defined as the stretch from the second conserved V-encoded cysteine to the conserved J-encoded phenylalanine. In an earlier analysis of approximately 590 of the donors, sequences lacking an unambiguous match to a single V gene segment were excluded. An earlier analysis of 587 of the donors classified V segments as functional when productive rearrangements were above 56.7% and as segregating when the standard deviation between donors was above 5%. A statistical classification framework was developed to diagnose cytomegalovirus status using the catalog of TCR beta chain sequences. In a later analysis, V and J genes were assigned by comparing TCR nucleotide sequences against IMGT/GENE-DB human TR gene sequences. The TCRdist pipeline was used in a later analysis to assign CDR3 sequences and most-parsimonious VDJ recombination scenarios. A later analysis defined each TCR beta chain by its CDR3 amino acid sequence plus V-gene family, and excluded reads lacking a unique V-gene family. As a way to deal with suspected cross-contamination and a sequencing artifact, a later analysis dropped hundreds of nucleotide sequences that were highly shared and had low generation probability. In a later analysis, a clonal expansion index for each public chain was calculated from normalized within-repertoire ranks of inferred template counts. A later analysis computed generation probabilities with a VDJ recombination model fitted to out-of-frame rearrangements, and checked the results against IGoR. A later analysis scored TCR-TCR, TCR-HLA and TCR-CMV co-occurrence with hypergeometric tests, applying a repertoire-size bias correction to TCR pairs. False discovery rates were estimated in a later analysis by permuting HLA or CMV assignments 20 times. In a later analysis, co-occurring TCRs were grouped using DBSCAN, with TCRdist sequence similarity added in when clustering inside HLA-allele-positive subsets. Repertoires with fewer than 30,000 or more than 120,000 public chains, plus five repertoires with anomalous nucleotide sharing, were excluded from co-occurrence clustering. The source is immuneACCESS, and TCRdb retained only in-frame sequences with V and J called. Part of the clones is not carried over; for the studies checked, unresolved V genes explain less than half of this, and the remainder is unexplained. Clone size and V and J calls were adopted from that table, with D and trimming inferred from the DNA. The sample table shows about 160,000 clones, and approximately 78% are seen once. The ten top clones hold 3% to 3.5% of the sample.

This clonotype was sampled from a woman aged 40 to 50 in good health and CMV-seronegative. The sequencing sample was made of PBMCs.

The CDR3 is CASSPRVGAPGYGYTF. The DNA sequence is given as TGTGCCAGCTCACCGAGGGTGGGGGCGCCTGGCTATGGCTACACCTTC. The rearranged segments are TRBV18 and TRBJ1-2; tentative D gene TRBD1, with 6 bases matching. The germline V gene sets CDR1 to KGHSH and CDR2 to LQKENI. The CDR3 goes from the cysteine to the phenylalanine over 16 residues. This entry keeps only the CDR3 DNA: 48 bases, framed from base 1. The junction carries 18 bases between V and J, which are trimmed by 3 bases and 4 bases respectively.